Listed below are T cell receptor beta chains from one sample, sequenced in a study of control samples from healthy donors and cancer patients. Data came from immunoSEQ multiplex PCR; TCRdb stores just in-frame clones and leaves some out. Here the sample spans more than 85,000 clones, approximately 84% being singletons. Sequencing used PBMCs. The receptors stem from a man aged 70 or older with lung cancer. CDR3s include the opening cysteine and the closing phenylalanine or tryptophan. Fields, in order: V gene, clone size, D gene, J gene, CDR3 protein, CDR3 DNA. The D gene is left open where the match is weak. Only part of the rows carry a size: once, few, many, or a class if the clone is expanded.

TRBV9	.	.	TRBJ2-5	CASSVDALYQETQYF	TGTGCCAGCAGCGTAGACGCGTTGTACCAAGAGACCCAGTACTTC
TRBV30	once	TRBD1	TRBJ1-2	CAWSPPDRGGRGYTF	TGTGCCTGGAGTCCCCCGGACAGGGGGGGACGCGGCTACACCTTC
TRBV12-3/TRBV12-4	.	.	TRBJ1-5	CASRGPNQPQHF	TGTGCCAGCAGAGGGCCTAATCAGCCCCAGCATTTT
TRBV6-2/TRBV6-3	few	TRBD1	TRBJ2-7	CASSYKFGDSKGYEQYF	TGTGCCAGCAGTTACAAATTTGGGGACAGCAAAGGGTACGAGCAGTACTTC
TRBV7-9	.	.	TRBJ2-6	CASSFPWGRGSGANVLTF	TGTGCCAGCAGCTTTCCGTGGGGAAGGGGGTCAGGGGCCAACGTCCTGACTTTC
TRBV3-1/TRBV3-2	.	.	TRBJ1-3	CASSQVRGTNTIYF	TGTGCCAGCAGCCAAGTTAGAGGAACGAACACCATATATTTT
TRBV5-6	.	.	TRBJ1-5	CASSFQLNQPQHF	TGTGCCAGCAGCTTCCAGTTAAATCAGCCCCAGCATTTT
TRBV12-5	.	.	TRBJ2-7	CASGLNQGLNEQYF	TGTGCTAGTGGTTTGAATCAGGGTTTGAACGAGCAGTACTTC
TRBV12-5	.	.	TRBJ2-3	CASGGIRDTQYF	TGTGCTAGTGGGGGGATAAGAGATACGCAGTATTTT
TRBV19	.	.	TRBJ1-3	CASSIVSADNTIYF	TGTGCCAGTAGTATTGTGTCGGCAGACAACACCATATATTTT
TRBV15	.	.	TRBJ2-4	CATSSTNIQYF	TGTGCCACCAGCAGTACAAACATTCAGTACTTC
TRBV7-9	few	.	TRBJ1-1	CASSLEGYHTEAFF	TGTGCCAGCAGCTTAGAGGGGTATCACACTGAAGCTTTCTTT
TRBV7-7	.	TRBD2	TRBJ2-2	CASSFGGANTGELFF	TGTGCTAGCAGCTTCGGGGGGGCCAACACCGGGGAGCTGTTTTTT
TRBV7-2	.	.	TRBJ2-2	CASSRPGAGELFF	TGTGCCAGCAGCCGTCCAGGGGCCGGGGAGCTGTTTTTT
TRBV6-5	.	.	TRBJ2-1	CASSYRAGSYNEQFF	TGTGCCAGCAGTTACAGAGCCGGCTCCTACAATGAGCAGTTCTTC
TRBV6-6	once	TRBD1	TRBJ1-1	CASSPLNLDRDTEAFF	TGTGCCAGCAGCCCTCTAAATCTGGACAGGGACACTGAAGCTTTCTTT
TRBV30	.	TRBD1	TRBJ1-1	CAWSFWTGSNTEAFF	TGTGCCTGGAGTTTTTGGACAGGATCGAACACTGAAGCTTTCTTT
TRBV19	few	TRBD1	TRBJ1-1	CASQDRSHTEAFF	TGTGCCAGCCAGGACAGGTCTCACACTGAAGCTTTCTTT
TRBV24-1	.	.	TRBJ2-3	CATSDAGYTGTDTQYF	TGTGCCACCAGTGATGCAGGGTATACGGGTACAGATACGCAGTATTTT
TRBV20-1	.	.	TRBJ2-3	CSAGTDTQYF	TGCAGTGCCGGCACAGATACGCAGTATTTT
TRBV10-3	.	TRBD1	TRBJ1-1	CAIKGQGGDEAFF	TGTGCCATCAAGGGACAGGGAGGAGATGAAGCTTTCTTT
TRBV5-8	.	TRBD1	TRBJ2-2	CASSGGQGPPGELFF	TGTGCCAGCAGCGGGGGACAGGGGCCCCCCGGGGAGCTGTTTTTT
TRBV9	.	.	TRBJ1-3	CASSPEGEYGNTIYF	TGTGCCAGCAGCCCAGAGGGGGAGTATGGAAACACCATATATTTT